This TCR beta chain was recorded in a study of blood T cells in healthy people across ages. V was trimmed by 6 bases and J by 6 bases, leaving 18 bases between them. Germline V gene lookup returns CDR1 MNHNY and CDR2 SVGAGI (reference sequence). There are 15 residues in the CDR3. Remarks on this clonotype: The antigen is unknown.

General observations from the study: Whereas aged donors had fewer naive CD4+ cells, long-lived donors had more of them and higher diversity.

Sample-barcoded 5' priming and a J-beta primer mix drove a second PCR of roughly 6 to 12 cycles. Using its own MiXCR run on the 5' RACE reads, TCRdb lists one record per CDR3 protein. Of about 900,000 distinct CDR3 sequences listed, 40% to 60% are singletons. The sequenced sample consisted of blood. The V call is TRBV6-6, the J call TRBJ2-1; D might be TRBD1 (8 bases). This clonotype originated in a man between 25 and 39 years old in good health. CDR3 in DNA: TGTGCCAGCAGGGCAACAGGGGGGGAAGGCAATGAGCAGTTCTTC. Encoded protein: CASRATGGEGNEQFF.